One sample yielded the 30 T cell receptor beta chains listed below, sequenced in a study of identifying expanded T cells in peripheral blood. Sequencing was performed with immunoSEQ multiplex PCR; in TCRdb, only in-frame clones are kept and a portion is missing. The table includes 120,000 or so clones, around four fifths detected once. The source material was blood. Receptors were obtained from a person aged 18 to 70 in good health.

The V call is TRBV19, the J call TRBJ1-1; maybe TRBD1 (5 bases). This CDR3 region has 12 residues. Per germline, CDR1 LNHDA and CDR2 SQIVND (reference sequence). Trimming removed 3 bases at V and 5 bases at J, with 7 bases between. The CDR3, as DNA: TGTGCCAGTAGTATTGCAGGGACTGAAGCTTTCTTT. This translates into CASSIAGTEAFF.

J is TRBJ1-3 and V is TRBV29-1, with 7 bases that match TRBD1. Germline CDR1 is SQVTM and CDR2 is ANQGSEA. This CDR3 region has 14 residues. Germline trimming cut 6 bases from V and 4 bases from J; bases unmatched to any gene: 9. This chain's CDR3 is CSVATTGPGNTIYF. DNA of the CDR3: TGCAGCGTCGCAACGACAGGGCCCGGAAACACCATATATTTT.

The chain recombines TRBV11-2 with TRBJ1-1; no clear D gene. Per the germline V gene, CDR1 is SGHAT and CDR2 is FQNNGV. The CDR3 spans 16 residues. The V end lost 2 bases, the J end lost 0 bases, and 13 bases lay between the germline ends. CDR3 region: CASSLTGEYMNTEAFF. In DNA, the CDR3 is TGTGCCAGCAGCTTAACCGGCGAATACATGAACACTGAAGCTTTCTTT.

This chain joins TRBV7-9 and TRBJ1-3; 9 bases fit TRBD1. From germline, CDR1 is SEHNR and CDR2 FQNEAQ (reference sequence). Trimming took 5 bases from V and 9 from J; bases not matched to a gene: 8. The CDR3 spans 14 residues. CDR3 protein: CASSPGQGGGTIYF. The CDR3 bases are TGTGCCAGCAGCCCGGGACAGGGTGGAGGCACCATATATTTT.

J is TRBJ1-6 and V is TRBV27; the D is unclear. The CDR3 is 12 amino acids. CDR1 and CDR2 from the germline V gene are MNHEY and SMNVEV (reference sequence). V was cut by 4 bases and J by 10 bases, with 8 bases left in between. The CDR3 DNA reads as TGTGCCAGCAGTTCTCTCGGCTCACCCCTCCACTTT. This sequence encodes CASSSLGSPLHF.

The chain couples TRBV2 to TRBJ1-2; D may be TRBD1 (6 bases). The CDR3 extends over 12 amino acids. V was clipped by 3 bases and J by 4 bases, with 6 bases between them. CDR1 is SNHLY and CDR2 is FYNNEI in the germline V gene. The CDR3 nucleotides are TGTGCCAGCAGTGAGACAGGCTATGGCTACACCTTC. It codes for CASSETGYGYTF.

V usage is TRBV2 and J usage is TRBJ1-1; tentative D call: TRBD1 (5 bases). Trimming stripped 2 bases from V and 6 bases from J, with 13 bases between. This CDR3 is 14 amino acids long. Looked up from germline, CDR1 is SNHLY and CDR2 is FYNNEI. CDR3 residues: CASSELEGHSEAFF. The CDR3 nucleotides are TGTGCCAGCAGTGAACTGGAGGGGCACTCTGAAGCTTTCTTT. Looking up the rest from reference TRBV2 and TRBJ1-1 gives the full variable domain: EPEVTQTPSHQVTQMGQEVILRCVPISNHLYFYWYRQILGQKVEFLVSFYNNEISEKSEIFDDQFSVERPDGSNFTLKIRSTKLEDSAMYFCASSELEGHSEAFFGQGTRLTVV.

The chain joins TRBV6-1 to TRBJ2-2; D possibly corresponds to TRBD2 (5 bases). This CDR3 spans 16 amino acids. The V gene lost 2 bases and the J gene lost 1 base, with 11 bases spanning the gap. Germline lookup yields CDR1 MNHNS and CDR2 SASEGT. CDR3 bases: TGTGCCAGCAGTGAACTGGGCGGGCTGAACACCGGGGAGCTGTTTTTT. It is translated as CASSELGGLNTGELFF.

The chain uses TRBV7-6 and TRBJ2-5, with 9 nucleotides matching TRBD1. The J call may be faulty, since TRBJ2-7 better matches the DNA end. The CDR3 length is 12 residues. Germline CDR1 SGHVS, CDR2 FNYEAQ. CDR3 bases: TGTGCCAGCAGCCCGGACAGGGGCGAGCAGTACTTC. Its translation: CASSPDRGEQYF.

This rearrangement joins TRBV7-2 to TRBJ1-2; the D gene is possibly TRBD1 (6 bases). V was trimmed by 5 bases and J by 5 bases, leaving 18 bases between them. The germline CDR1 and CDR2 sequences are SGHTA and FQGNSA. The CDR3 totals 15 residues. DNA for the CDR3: TGTGCCAGCAGCCCAGGGCTGGGAAGGGGGTATGGCTACACCTTC. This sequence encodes CASSPGLGRGYGYTF.

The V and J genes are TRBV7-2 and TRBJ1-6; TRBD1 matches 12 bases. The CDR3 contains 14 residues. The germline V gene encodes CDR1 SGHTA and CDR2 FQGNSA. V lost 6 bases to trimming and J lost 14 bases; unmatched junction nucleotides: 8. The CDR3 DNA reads TGTGCCAGCAGTTCCGGGACAGGGGGCATGGCCCTCCACTTT. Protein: CASSSGTGGMALHF.

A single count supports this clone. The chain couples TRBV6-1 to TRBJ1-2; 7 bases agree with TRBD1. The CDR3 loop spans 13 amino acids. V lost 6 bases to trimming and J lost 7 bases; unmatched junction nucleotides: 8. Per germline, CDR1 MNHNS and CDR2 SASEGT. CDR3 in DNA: TGTGCCAGCAGACAGGGGCCCGATTTTGGCTACACCTTC. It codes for CASRQGPDFGYTF.

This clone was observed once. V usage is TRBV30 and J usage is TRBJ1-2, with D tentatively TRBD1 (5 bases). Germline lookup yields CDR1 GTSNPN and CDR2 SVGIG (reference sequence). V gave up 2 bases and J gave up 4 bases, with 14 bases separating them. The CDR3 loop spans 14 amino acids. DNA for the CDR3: TGTGCCTGGAGTCCATTACAGGAAAGCTATGGCTACACCTTC. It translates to CAWSPLQESYGYTF.

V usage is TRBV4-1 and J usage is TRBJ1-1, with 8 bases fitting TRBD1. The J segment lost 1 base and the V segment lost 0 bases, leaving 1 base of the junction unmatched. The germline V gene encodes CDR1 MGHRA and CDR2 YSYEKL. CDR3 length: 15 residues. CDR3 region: CASSQDGQGNTEAFF. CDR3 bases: TGCGCCAGCAGCCAAGATGGACAGGGGAACACTGAAGCTTTCTTT.

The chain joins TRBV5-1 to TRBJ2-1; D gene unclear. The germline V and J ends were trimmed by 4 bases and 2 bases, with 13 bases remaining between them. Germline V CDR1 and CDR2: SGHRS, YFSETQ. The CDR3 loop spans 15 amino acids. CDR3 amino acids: CASSPLPGAYNEQFF. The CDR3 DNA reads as TGCGCCAGCAGCCCTCTGCCGGGTGCCTACAATGAGCAGTTCTTC. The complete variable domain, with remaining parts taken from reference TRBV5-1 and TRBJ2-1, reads KAGVTQTPRYLIKTRGQQVTLSCSPISGHRSVSWYQQTPGQGLQFLFEYFSETQRNKGNFPGRFSGRQFSNSRSEMNVSTLELGDSALYLCASSPLPGAYNEQFFGPGTRLTVL.

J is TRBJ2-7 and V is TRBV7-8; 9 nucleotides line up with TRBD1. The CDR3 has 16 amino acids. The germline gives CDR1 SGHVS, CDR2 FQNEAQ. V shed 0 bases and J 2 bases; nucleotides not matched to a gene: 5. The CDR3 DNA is TGTGCCAGCAGCTTAGCGGGGGGGACAGGGACCTACGAGCAGTACTTC. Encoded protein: CASSLAGGTGTYEQYF.

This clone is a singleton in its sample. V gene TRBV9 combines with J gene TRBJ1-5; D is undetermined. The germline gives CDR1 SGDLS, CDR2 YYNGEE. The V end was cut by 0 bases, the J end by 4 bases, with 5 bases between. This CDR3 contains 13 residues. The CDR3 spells CASSVGLNQPQHF. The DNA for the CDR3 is TGTGCCAGCAGCGTAGGGTTGAATCAGCCCCAGCATTTT. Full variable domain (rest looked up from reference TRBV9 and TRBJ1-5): DSGVTQTPKHLITATGQRVTLRCSPRSGDLSVYWYQQSLDQGLQFLIQYYNGEERAKGNILERFSAQQFPDLHSELNLSSLELGDSALYFCASSVGLNQPQHFGDGTRLSIL.

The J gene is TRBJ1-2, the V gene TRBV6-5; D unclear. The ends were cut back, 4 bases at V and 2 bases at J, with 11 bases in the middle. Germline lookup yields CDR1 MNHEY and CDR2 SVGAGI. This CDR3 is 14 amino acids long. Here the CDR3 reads CASSFLGRNYGYTF. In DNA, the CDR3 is TGTGCCAGCAGTTTCCTTGGCAGGAACTATGGCTACACCTTC.

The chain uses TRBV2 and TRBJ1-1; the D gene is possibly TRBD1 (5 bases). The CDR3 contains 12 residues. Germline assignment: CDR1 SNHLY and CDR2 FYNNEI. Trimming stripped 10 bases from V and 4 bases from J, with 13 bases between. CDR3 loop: CATPGLGTEAFF. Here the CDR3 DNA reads TGTGCCACCCCAGGGTTGGGCACTGAAGCTTTCTTT.

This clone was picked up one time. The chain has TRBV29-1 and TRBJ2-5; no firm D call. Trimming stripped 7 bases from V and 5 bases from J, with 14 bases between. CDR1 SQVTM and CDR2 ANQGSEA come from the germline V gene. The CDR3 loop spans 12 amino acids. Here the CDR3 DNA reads TGCAGCGCAGCTACTTCGGTGGAGACCCAGTACTTC. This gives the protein CSAATSVETQYF.

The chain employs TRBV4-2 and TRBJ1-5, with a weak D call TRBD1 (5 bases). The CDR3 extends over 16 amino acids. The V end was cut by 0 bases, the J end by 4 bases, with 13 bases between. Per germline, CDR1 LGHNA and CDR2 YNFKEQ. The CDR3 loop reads CASSQERGRTNQPQHF. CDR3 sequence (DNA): TGTGCCAGCAGCCAAGAAAGGGGACGGACTAATCAGCCCCAGCATTTT.

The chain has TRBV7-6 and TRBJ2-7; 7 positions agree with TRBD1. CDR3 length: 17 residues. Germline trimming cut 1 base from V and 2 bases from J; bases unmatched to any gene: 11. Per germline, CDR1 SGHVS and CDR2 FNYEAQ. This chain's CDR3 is CASSLVGQALTTYEQYF. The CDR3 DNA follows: TGTGCCAGCAGCTTAGTAGGACAGGCGCTCACGACCTACGAGCAGTACTTC.

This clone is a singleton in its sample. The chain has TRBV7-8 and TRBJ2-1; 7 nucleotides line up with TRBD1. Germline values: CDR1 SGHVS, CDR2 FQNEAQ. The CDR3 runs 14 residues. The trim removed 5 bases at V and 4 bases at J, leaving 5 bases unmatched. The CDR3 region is CASSPTDRYNEQFF. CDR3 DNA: TGTGCCAGCAGCCCAACGGACAGGTACAATGAGCAGTTCTTC.

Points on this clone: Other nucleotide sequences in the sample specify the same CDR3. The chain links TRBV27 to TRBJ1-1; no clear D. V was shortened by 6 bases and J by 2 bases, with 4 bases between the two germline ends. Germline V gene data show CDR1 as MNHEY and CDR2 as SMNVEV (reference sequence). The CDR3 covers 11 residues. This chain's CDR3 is CASSSNTEAFF. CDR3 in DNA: TGTGCCAGCAGCTCTAACACTGAAGCTTTCTTT.

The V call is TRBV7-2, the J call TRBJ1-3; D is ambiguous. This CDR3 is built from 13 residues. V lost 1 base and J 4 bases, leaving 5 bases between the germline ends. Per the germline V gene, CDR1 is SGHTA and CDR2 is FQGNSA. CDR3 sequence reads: CASSLEEGNTIYF. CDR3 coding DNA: TGTGCCAGCAGCTTAGAGGAGGGAAACACCATATATTTT.

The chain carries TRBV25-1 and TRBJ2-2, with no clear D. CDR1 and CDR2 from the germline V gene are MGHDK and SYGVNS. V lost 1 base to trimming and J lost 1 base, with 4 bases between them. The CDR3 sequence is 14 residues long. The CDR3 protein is CASSEWKNTGELFF. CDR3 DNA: TGTGCCAGCAGTGAATGGAAGAACACCGGGGAGCTGTTTTTT.

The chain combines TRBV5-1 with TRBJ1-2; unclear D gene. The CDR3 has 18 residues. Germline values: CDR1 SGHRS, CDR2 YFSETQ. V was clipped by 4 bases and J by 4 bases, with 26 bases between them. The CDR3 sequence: CASSLWTLNGLRSYGYTF. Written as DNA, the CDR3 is TGCGCCAGCAGCCTATGGACGTTGAATGGACTTCGTAGCTATGGCTACACCTTC.

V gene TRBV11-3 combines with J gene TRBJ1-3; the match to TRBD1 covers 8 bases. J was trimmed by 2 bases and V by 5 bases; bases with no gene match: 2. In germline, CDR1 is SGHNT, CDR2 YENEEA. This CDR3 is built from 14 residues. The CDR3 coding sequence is TGTGCCAGCAGCCCGACAGGGGCTGGAAACACCATATATTTT. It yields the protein CASSPTGAGNTIYF.

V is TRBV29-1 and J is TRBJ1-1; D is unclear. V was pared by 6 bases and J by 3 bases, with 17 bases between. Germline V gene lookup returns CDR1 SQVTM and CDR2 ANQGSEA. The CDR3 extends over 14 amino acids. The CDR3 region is CSVYMNRVYTEAFF. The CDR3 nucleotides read TGCAGCGTATATATGAACCGGGTCTACACTGAAGCTTTCTTT. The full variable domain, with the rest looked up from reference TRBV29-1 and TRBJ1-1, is SAVISQKPSRDICQRGTSLTIQCQVDSQVTMMFWYRQQPGQSLTLIATANQGSEATYESGFVIDKFPISRPNLTFSTLTVSNMSPEDSSIYLCSVYMNRVYTEAFFGQGTRLTVV.

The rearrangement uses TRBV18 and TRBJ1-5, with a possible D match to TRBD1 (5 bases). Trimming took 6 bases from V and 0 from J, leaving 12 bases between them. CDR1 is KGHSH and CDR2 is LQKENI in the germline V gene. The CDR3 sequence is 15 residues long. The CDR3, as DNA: TGTGCCAGCTCGGACCGAAGGGGTAGCAATCAGCCCCAGCATTTT. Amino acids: CASSDRRGSNQPQHF.